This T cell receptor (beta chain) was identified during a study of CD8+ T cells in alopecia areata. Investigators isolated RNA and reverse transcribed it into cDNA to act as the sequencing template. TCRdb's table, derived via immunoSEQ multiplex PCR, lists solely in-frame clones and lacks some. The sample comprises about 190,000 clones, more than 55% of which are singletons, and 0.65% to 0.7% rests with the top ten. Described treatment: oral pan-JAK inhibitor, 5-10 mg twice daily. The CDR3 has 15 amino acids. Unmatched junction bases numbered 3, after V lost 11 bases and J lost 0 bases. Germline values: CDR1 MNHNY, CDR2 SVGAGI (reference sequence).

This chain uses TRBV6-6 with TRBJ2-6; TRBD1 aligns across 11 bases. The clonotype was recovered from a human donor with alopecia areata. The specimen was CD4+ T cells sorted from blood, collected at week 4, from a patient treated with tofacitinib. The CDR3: CAGGTGGSGANVLTF. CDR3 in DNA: TGTGCCGGAGGGACAGGGGGCTCTGGGGCCAACGTCCTGACTTTC.